This T cell receptor (beta chain) emerged from a study of blood T cell repertoires in COVID-19. Study information: The study drew acute and convalescent COVID-19 samples from the United States, Italy and Spain.

The CDR3 has 14 residues. Trimming pared 7 bases from V and 0 bases from J, leaving 11 bases between. Germline assignment: CDR1 MDHEN and CDR2 SYDVKM. As handled by the study authors: Nucleated cell number was recorded as an estimate derived from reference gene primer amplification. Measured with immunoSEQ multiplex PCR; TCRdb has only the in-frame clones, and not every one. V and J calls and clone size are those listed in that table; D and trimming were worked out from the DNA. The sample includes around 93,000 clones, around nine tenths of them seen just once. The TCR was taken from a human donor in a cohort sampled during active COVID-19. This chain links TRBV28 with TRBJ2-3; unclear D gene. The sequenced sample was peripheral blood. The CDR3 DNA is TGTGCCAGCAACGAGGTCACTAGCACAGATACGCAGTATTTT. Translating it yields CASNEVTSTDTQYF.